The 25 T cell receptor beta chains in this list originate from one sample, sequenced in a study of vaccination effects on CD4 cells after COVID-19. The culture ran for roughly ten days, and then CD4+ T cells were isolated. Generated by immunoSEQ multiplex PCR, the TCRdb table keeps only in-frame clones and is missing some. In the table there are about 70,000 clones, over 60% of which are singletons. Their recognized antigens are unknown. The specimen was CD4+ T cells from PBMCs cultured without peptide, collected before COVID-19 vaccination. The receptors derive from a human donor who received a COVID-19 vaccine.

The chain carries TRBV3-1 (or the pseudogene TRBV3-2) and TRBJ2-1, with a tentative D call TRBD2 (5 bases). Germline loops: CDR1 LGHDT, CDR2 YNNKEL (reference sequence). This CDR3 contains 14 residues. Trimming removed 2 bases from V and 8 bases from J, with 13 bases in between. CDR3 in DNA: TGTGCCAGCAGCCAAAGATTCGGGATCTATGAGCAGTTCTTC. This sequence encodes CASSQRFGIYEQFF.

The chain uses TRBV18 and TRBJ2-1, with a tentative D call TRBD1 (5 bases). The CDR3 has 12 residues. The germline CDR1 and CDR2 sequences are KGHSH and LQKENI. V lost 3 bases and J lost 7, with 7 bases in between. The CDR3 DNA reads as TGTGCCAGCTCACCCAACAGGAATGAGCAGTTCTTC. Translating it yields CASSPNRNEQFF.

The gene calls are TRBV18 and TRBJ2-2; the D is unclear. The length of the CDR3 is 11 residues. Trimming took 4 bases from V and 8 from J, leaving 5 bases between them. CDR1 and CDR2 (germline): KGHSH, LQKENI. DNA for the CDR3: TGTGCCAGCTCACGGGCTGGGGAGCTGTTTTTT. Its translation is CASSRAGELFF.

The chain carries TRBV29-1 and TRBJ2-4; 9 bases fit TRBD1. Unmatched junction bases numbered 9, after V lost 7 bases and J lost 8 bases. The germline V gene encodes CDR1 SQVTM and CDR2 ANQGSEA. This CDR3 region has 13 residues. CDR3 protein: CSAAPGQGHIQYF. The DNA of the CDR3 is TGCAGCGCCGCCCCGGGACAGGGACACATTCAGTACTTC.

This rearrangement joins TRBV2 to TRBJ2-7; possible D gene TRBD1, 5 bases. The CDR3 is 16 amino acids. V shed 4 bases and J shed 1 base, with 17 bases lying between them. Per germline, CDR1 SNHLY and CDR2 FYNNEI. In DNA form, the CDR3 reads TGTGCCAGCAGTGTTAGCAGGGTCAGGTCGTCCTACGAGCAGTACGTC. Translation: CASSVSRVRSSYEQYV.

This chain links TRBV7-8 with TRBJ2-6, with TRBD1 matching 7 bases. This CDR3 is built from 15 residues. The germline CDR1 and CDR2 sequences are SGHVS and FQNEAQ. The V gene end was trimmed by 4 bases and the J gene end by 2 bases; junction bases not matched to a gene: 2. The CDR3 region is CASSSGQAGANVLTF. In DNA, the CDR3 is TGTGCCAGCAGCTCCGGACAGGCTGGGGCCAACGTCCTGACTTTC.

The CDR3 DNA is TGTGCCAGCAGCCTTGGTGGAATTAGGGCCGACTATGGCTACACCTTC. This encodes CASSLGGIRADYGYTF. The chain is built from TRBV7-2 and TRBJ1-2; D gene ambiguous. Trimming shortened V by 5 bases and J by 3 bases, and 19 bases separated the two germline ends. Per the germline V gene, CDR1 is SGHTA and CDR2 is FQGNSA. The CDR3 has 16 amino acids. The full variable domain, in which reference TRBV7-2 and TRBJ1-2 provide the parts outside the CDR3, is GAGVSQSPSNKVTEKGKDVELRCDPISGHTALYWYRQSLGQGLEFLIYFQGNSAPDKSGLPSDRFSAERTGGSVSTLTIQRTQQEDSAVYLCASSLGGIRADYGYTFGSGTRLTVV.

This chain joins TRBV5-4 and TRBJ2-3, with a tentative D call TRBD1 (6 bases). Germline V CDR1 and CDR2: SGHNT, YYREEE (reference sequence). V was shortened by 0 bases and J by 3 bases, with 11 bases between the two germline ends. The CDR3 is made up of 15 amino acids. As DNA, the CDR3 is TGTGCCAGCAGCTTGGACAGGGCGGTTACAGATACGCAGTATTTT. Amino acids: CASSLDRAVTDTQYF.

Here the CDR3 reads CASSLDVGGRTGNTIYF. Here the CDR3 DNA reads TGCGCCAGCAGCTTGGATGTAGGAGGAAGAACTGGAAACACCATATATTTT. The V and J genes are TRBV5-1 and TRBJ1-3; D is unclear. Trimming shortened V by 0 bases and J by 2 bases, and 15 bases separated the two germline ends. Germline V gives CDR1 SGHRS, CDR2 YFSETQ. This CDR3 spans 17 amino acids. Variable domain in full (rest from reference TRBV5-1 and TRBJ1-3): KAGVTQTPRYLIKTRGQQVTLSCSPISGHRSVSWYQQTPGQGLQFLFEYFSETQRNKGNFPGRFSGRQFSNSRSEMNVSTLELGDSALYLCASSLDVGGRTGNTIYFGEGSWLTVV.

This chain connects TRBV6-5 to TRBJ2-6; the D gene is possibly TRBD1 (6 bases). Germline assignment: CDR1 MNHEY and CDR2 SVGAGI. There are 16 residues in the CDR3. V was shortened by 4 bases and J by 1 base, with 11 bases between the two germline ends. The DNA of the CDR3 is TGTGCCAGCAGTTGGATACAGGGATCTGGGGCCAACGTCCTGACTTTC. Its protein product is CASSWIQGSGANVLTF.

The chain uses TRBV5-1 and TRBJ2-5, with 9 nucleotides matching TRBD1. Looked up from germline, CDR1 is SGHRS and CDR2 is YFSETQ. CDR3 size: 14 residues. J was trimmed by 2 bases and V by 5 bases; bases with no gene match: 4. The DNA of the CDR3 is TGCGCCAGCAGTCCGGGACAGGGACAAGAGACCCAGTACTTC. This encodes CASSPGQGQETQYF.

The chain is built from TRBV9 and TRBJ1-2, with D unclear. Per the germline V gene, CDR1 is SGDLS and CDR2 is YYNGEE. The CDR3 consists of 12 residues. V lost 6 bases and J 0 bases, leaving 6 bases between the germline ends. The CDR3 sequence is CASMASNYGYTF. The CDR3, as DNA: TGTGCCAGCATGGCGTCTAACTATGGCTACACCTTC. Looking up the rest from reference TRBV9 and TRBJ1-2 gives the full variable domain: DSGVTQTPKHLITATGQRVTLRCSPRSGDLSVYWYQQSLDQGLQFLIQYYNGEERAKGNILERFSAQQFPDLHSELNLSSLELGDSALYFCASMASNYGYTFGSGTRLTVV.

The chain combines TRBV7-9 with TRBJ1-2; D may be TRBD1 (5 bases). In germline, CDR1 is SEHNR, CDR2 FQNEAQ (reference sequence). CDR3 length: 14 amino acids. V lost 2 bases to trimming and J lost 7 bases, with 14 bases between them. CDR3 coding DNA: TGTGCCAGCAGCTTATCCCCCAGGGCGGGTGGCTACACCTTC. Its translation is CASSLSPRAGGYTF.

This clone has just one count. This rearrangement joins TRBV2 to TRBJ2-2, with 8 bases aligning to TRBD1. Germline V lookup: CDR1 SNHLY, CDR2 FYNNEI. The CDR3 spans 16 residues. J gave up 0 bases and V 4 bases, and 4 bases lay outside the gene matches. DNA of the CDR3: TGTGCCAGCAGTGTGGACAGGGTCGCGAACACCGGGGAGCTGTTTTTT. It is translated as CASSVDRVANTGELFF.

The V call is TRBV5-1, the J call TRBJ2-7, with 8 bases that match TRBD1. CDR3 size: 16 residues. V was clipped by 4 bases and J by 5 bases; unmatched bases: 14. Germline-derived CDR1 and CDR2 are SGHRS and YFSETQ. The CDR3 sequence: CASSIGQGTSGDEQYV. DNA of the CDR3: TGCGCCAGCAGCATTGGACAGGGTACGAGCGGAGACGAGCAGTACGTC.

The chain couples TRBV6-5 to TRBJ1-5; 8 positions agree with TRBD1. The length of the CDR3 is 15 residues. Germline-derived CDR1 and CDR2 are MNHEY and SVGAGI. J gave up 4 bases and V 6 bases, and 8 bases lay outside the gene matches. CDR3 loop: CASRGTGQGNQPQHF. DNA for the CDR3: TGTGCCAGCAGGGGGACTGGACAGGGAAATCAGCCCCAGCATTTT.

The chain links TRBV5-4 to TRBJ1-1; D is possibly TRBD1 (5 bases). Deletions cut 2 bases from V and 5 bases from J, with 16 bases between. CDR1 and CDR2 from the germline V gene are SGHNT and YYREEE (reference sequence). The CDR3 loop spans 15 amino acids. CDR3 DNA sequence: TGTGCCAGCAGCTTATCGGGGCCAGGAGGGACTGAAGCTTTCTTT. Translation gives CASSLSGPGGTEAFF. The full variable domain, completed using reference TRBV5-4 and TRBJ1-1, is ETGVTQSPTHLIKTRGQQVTLRCSSQSGHNTVSWYQQALGQGPQFIFQYYREEENGRGNFPPRFSGLQFPNYSSELNVNALELDDSALYLCASSLSGPGGTEAFFGQGTRLTVV.

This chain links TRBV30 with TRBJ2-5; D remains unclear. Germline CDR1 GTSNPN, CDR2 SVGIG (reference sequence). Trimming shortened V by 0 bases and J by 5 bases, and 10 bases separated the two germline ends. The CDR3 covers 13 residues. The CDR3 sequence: CAWSVVSGETQYF. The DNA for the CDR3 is TGTGCCTGGAGTGTGGTCTCAGGCGAGACCCAGTACTTC.

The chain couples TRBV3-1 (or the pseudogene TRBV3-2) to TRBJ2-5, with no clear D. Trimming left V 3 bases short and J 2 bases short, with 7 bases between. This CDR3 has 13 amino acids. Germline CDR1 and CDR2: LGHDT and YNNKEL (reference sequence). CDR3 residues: CASSQLFQETQYF. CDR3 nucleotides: TGTGCCAGCAGCCAGCTGTTTCAAGAGACCCAGTACTTC.

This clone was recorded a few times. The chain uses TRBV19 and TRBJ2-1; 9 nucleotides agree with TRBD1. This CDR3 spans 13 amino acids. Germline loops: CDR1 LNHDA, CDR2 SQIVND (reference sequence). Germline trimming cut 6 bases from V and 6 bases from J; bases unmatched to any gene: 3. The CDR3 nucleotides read TGTGCCAGTAGGGACAGGGGCGGCAATGAGCAGTTCTTC. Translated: CASRDRGGNEQFF.

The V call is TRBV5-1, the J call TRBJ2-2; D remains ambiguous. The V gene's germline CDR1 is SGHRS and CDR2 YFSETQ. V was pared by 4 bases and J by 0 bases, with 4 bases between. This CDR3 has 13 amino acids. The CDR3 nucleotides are TGCGCCAGCAGCCCCGCGAACACCGGGGAGCTGTTTTTT. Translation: CASSPANTGELFF.

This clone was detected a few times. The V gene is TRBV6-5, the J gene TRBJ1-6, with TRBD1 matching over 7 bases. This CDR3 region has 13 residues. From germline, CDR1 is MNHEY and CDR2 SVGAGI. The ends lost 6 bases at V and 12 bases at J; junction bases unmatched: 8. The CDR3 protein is CASSDRAREPLHF. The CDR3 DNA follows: TGTGCCAGCAGCGACAGGGCGCGGGAACCCCTCCACTTT.

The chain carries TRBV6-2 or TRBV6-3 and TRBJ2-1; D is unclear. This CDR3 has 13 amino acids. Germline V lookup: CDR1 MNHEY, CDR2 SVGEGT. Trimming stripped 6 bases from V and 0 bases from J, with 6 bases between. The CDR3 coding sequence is TGTGCCAGCAGCGGTAGCTCCTACAATGAGCAGTTCTTC. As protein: CASSGSSYNEQFF.

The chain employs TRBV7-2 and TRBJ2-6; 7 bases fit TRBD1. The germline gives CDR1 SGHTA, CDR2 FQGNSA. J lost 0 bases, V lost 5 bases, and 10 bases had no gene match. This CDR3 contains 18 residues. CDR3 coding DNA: TGTGCCAGCAGCAGAAACAGGGGCGAACCCTCTGGGGCCAACGTCCTGACTTTC. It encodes CASSRNRGEPSGANVLTF.

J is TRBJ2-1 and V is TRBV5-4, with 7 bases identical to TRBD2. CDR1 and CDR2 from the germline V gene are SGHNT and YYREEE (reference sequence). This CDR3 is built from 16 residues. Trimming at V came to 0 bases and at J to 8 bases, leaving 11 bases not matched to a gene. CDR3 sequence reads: CASSLGGAGNPHEQFF. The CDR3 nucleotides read TGTGCCAGCAGCTTGGGGGGAGCGGGGAATCCCCATGAGCAGTTCTTC.